This T cell receptor beta chain is drawn from a study of cytomegalovirus exposure and HLA in healthy donors. Comment on this clone: Its target is not known.

Broader study findings: Presence/absence analyses assumed roughly uniform sequencing depth across donors.

13 Jbeta primers and 60 Vbeta primers were used for the PCR. Measured with immunoSEQ multiplex PCR; TCRdb has only the in-frame clones, and not every one. This sample has under 200,000 clones; 75% to 80% occur once, and the top ten carry roughly 3%. The CDR3 extends over 18 amino acids. V was clipped by 5 bases and J by 1 base, with 22 bases between them. Germline V gene sequence: CDR1 SEHNR, CDR2 FQNEAQ (reference sequence). Sequenced material: PBMCs. The clonotype comes from a middle-aged woman in good health and CMV-seronegative. The genes are TRBV7-9 and TRBJ2-3, with D possibly TRBD2 on 5 matching bases. The CDR3 nucleotides are TGTGCCAGCAGCCATTCCTCTCTTCTCTCGCGGGGCACAGATACGCAGTATTTT. Translated: CASSHSSLLSRGTDTQYF. Variable domain in full (rest from reference TRBV7-9 and TRBJ2-3): DTGVSQNPRHKITKRGQNVTFRCDPISEHNRLYWYRQTLGQGPEFLTYFQNEAQLEKSRLLSDRFSAERPKGSFSTLEIQRTEQGDSAMYLCASSHSSLLSRGTDTQYFGPGTRLTVL.